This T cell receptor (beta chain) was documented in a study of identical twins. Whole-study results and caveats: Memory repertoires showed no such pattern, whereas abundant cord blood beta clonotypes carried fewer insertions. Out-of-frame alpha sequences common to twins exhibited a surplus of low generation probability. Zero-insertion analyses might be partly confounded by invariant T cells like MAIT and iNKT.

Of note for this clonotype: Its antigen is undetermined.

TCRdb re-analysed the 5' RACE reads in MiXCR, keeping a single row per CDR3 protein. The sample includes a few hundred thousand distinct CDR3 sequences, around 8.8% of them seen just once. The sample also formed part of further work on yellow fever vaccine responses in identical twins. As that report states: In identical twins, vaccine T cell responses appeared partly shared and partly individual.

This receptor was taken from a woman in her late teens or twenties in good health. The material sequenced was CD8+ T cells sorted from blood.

CDR3 region: CASSYGDSTDTQYF. CDR3 nucleotide sequence: TGTGCCAGCAGTTACGGGGACAGCACAGATACGCAGTATTTT. The chain uses TRBV6-5 and TRBJ2-3, with D possibly being TRBD1 or TRBD2 (5 bases each). The V gene's germline CDR1 is MNHEY and CDR2 SVGAGI. With 2 bases removed from V and 0 bases from J, the gap between germline ends came to 6 bases. This CDR3 contains 14 residues.